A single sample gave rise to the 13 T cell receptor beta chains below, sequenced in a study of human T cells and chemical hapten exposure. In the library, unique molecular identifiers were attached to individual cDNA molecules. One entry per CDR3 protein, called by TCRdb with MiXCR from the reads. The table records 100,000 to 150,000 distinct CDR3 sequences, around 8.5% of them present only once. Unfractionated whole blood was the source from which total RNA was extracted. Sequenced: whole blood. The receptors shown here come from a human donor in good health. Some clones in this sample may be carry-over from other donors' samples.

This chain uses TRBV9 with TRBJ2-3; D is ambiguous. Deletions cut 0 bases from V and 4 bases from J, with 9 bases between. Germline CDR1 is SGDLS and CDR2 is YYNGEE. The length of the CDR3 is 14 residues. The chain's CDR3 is CASSVDPPADTQYF. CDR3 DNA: TGTGCCAGCAGCGTAGATCCACCGGCAGATACGCAGTATTTT.

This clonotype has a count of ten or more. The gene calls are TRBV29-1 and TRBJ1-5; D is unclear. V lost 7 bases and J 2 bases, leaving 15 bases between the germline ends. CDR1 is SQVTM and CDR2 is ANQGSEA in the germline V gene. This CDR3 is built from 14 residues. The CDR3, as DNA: TGCAGCGCAGCATGGGGTACGGGCAATCAGCCCCAGCATTTT. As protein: CSAAWGTGNQPQHF. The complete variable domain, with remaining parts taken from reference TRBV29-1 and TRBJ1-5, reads SAVISQKPSRDICQRGTSLTIQCQVDSQVTMMFWYRQQPGQSLTLIATANQGSEATYESGFVIDKFPISRPNLTFSTLTVSNMSPEDSSIYLCSAAWGTGNQPQHFGDGTRLSIL.

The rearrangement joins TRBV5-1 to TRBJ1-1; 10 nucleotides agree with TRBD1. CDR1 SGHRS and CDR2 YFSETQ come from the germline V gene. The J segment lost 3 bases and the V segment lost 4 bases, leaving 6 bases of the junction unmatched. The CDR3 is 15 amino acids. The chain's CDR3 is CASSLTGGVDTEAFF. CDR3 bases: TGCGCCAGCAGCCTGACAGGGGGCGTAGACACTGAAGCTTTCTTT.

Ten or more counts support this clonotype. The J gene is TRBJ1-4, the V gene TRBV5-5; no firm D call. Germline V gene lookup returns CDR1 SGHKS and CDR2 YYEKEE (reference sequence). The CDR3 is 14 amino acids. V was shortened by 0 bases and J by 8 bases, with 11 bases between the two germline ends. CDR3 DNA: TGTGCCAGCAGCTTGGACACCGCGGGCGAAAAACTGTTTTTT. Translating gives CASSLDTAGEKLFF.

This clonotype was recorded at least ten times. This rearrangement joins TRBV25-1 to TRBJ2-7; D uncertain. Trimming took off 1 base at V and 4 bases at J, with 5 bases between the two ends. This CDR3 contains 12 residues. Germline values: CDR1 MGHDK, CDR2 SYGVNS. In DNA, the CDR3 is TGTGCCAGCAGTGAATTCCCTTACGAGCAGTACTTC. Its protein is CASSEFPYEQYF.

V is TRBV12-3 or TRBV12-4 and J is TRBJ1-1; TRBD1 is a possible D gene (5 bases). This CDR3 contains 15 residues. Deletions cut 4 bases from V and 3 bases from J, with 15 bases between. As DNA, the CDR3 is TGTGCCAGCAGTTCACACAGGATGTTATACACTGAAGCTTTCTTT. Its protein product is CASSSHRMLYTEAFF.

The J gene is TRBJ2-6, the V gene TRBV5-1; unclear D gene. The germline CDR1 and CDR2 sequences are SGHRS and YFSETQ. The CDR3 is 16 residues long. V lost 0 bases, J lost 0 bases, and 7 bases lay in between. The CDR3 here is CASSLGSRSGANVLTF. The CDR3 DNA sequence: TGCGCCAGCAGCTTGGGTTCGCGCTCTGGGGCCAACGTCCTGACTTTC. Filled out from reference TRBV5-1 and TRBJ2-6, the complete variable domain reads KAGVTQTPRYLIKTRGQQVTLSCSPISGHRSVSWYQQTPGQGLQFLFEYFSETQRNKGNFPGRFSGRQFSNSRSEMNVSTLELGDSALYLCASSLGSRSGANVLTFGAGSRLTVL.

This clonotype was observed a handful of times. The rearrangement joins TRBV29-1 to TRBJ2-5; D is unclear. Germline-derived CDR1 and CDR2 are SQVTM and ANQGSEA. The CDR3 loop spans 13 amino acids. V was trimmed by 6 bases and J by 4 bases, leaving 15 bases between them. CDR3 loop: CSVSGYSAETQYF. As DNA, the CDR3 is TGCAGCGTCTCCGGCTATTCCGCAGAGACCCAGTACTTC.

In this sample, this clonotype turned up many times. The CDR3 DNA is TGCAGTGCTAGAGATTTGGGGGCCCCCTACGAGCAGTACTTC. Amino acids: CSARDLGAPYEQYF. V and J are TRBV20-1 and TRBJ2-7; TRBD1 is a possible D gene (6 bases). The CDR3 has 14 amino acids. V was pared by 0 bases and J by 2 bases, with 11 bases between. Germline values: CDR1 DFQATT, CDR2 SNEGSKA (reference sequence).

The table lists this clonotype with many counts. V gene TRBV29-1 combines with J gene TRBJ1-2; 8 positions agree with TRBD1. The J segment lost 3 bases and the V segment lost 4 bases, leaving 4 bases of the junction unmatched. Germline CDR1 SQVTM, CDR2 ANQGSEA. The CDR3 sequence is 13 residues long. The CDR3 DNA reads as TGCAGCGTTGTAGGGGGACAGGACTATGGCTACACCTTC. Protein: CSVVGGQDYGYTF.

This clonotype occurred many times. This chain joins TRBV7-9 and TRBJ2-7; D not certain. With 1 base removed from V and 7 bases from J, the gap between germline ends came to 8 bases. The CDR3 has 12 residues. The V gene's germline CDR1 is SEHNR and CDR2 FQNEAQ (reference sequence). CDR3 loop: CASSLEVREQYF. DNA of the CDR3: TGTGCCAGCAGCTTAGAAGTGCGGGAGCAGTACTTC.

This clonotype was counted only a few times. CDR3 coding DNA: TGCAGCGTTGCCTTAACAGGGGACTACGAGCAGTACTTC. Its translation: CSVALTGDYEQYF. The chain is built from TRBV29-1 and TRBJ2-7, with TRBD1 matching over 7 bases. Germline V gene data show CDR1 as SQVTM and CDR2 as ANQGSEA. The CDR3 is 13 residues long. Trimming took 4 bases from V and 3 from J; bases not matched to a gene: 6.

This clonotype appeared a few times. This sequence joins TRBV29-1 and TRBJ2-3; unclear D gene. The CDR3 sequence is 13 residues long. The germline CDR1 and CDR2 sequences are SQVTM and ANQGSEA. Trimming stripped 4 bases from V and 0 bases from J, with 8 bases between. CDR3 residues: CSVALASTDTQYF. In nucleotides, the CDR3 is TGCAGCGTTGCACTTGCTAGCACAGATACGCAGTATTTT.